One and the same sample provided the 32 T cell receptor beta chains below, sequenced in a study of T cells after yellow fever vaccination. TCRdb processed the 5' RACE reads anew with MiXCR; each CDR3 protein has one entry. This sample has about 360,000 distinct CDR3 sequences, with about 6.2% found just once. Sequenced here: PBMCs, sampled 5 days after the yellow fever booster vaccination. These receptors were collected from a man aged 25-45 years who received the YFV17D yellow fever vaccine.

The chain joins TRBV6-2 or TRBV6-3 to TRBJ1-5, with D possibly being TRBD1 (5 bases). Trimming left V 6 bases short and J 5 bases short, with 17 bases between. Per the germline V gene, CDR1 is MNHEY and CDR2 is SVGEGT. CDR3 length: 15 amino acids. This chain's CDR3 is CASRKNQGPHQPQHF. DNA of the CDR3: TGTGCCAGCAGAAAAAACCAGGGTCCACATCAGCCCCAGCATTTT.

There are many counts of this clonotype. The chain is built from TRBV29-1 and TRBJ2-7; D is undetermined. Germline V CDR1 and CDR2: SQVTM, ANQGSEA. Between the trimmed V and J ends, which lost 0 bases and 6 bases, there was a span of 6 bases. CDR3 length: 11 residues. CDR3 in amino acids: CSVEDPGEQYF. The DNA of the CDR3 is TGCAGCGTTGAAGACCCGGGCGAGCAGTACTTC.

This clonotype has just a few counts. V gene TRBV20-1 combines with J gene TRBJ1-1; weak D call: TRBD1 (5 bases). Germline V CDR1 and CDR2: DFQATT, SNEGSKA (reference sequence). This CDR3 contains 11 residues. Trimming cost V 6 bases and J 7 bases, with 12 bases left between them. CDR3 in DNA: TGCAGTGCGTCTACAACAGGTGAAGCTTTCTTT. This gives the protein CSASTTGEAFF.

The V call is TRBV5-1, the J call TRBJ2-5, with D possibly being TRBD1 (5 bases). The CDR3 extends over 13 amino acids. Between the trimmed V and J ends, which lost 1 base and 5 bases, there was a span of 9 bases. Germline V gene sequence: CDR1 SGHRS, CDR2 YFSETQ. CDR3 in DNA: TGCGCCAGCAGCTTGCAGGGATCGGAGACCCAGTACTTC. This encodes CASSLQGSETQYF.

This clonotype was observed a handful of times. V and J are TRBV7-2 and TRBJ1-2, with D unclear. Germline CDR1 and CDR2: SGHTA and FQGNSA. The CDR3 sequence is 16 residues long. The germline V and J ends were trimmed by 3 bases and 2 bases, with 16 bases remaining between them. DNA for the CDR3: TGTGCCAGCAGCTTCCCCCCAAAAACGGGAAACTATGGCTACACCTTC. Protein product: CASSFPPKTGNYGYTF.

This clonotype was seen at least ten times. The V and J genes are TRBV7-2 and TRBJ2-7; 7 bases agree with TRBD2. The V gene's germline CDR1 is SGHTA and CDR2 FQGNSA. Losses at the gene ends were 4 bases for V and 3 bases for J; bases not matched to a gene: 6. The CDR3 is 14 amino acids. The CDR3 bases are TGTGCCAGCAGCTCCTGGGGGAGGGACTACGAGCAGTACTTC. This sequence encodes CASSSWGRDYEQYF.

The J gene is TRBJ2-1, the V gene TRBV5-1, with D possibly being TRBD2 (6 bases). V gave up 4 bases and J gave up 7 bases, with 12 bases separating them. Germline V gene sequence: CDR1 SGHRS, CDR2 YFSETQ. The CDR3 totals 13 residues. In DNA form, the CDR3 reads TGCGCCAGCAGCCTTTTCGCGGGAAATGAGCAGTTCTTC. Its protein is CASSLFAGNEQFF. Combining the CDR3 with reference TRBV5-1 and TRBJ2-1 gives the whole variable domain KAGVTQTPRYLIKTRGQQVTLSCSPISGHRSVSWYQQTPGQGLQFLFEYFSETQRNKGNFPGRFSGRQFSNSRSEMNVSTLELGDSALYLCASSLFAGNEQFFGPGTRLTVL.

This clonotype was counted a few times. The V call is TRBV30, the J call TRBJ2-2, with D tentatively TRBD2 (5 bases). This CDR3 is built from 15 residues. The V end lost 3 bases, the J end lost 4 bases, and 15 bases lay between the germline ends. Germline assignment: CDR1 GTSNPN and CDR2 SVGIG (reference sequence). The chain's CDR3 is CAWSWGGRFTGELFF. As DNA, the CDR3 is TGTGCCTGGAGCTGGGGTGGGAGATTCACCGGGGAGCTGTTTTTT.

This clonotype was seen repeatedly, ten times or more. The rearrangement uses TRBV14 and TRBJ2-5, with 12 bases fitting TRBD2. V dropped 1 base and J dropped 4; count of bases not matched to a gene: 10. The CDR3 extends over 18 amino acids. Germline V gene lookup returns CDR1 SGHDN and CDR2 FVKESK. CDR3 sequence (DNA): TGTGCCAGCAGCCAAGGCACTAGCGGGAGGTGGAGAGGAGAGACCCAGTACTTC. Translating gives CASSQGTSGRWRGETQYF.

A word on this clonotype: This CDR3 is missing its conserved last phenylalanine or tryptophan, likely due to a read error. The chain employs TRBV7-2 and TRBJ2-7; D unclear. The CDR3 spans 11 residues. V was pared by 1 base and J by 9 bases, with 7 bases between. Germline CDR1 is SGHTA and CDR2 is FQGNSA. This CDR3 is CASSLGLGQYS. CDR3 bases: TGTGCCAGCAGCTTAGGACTTGGGCAGTACTCC.

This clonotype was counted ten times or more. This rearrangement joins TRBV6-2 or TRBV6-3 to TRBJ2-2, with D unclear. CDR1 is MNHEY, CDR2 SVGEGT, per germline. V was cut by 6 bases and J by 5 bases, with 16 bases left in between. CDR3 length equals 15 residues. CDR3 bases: TGTGCCAGCAGCTATCTCAGGAAAGGAACCGGGGAGCTGTTTTTT. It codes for CASSYLRKGTGELFF.

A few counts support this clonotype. The CDR3 bases are TGTGCCAGCACCTCTTTAGGGACAGCTTTGAACACTGAAGCTTTCTTT. Translation: CASTSLGTALNTEAFF. The V call is TRBV7-9, the J call TRBJ1-1; 7 bases are a match to TRBD1. In germline, CDR1 is SEHNR, CDR2 FQNEAQ (reference sequence). V shed 7 bases, J shed 0 bases, and the junction held 11 bases outside the gene matches. This CDR3 has 16 amino acids.

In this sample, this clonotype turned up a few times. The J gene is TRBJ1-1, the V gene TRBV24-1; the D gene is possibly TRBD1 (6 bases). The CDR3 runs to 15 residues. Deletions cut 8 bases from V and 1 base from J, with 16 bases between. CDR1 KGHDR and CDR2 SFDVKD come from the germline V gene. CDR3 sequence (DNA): TGTGCCACCATACACGCCGGGACAAAGAACACTGAAGCTTTCTTT. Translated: CATIHAGTKNTEAFF.

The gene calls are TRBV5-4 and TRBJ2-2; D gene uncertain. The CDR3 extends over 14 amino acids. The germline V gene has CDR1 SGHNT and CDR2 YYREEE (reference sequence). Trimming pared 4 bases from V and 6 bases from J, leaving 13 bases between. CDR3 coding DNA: TGTGCCAGCAGCCCGAAGGGTGTTGCCGGGGAGCTGTTTTTT. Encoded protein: CASSPKGVAGELFF.

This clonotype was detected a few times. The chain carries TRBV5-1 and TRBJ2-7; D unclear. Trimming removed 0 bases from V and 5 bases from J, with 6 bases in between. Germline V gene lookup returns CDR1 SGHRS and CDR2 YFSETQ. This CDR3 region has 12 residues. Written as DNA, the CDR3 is TGCGCCAGCAGCTTGGGCCAAAACGAGCAGTACTTC. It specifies CASSLGQNEQYF.

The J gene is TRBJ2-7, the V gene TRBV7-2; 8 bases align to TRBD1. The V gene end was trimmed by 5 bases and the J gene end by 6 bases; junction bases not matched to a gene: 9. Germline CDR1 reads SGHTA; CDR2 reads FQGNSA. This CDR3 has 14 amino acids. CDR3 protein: CASSPGTGSSEQYF. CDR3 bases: TGTGCCAGCAGCCCCGGGACAGGTTCATCCGAGCAGTACTTC.

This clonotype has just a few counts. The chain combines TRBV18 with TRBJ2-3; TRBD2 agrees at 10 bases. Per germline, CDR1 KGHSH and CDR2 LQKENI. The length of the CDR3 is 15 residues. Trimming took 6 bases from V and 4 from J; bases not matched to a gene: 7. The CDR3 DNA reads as TGTGCCAGCTCGCCTCTAGCGGGAGTGTCAGATACGCAGTATTTT. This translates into CASSPLAGVSDTQYF.

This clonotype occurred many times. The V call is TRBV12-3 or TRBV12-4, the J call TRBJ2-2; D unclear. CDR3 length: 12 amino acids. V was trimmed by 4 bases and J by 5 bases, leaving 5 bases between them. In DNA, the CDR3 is TGTGCCAGCAGTTCCTCTACCGGGGAGCTGTTTTTT. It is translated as CASSSSTGELFF.

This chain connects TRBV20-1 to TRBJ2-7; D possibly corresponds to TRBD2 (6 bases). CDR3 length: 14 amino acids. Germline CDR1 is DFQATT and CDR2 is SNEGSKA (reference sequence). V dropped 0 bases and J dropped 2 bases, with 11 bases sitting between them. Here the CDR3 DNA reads TGCAGTGCTAGAGAGGGCGGGATAACCTACGAGCAGTACTTC. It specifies CSAREGGITYEQYF.

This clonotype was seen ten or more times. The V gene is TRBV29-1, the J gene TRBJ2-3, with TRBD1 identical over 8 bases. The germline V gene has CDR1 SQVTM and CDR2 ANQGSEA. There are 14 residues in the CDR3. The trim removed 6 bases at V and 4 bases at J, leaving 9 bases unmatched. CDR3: CSVAARTGPDTQYF. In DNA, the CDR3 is TGCAGCGTCGCCGCCAGGACAGGGCCAGATACGCAGTATTTT.

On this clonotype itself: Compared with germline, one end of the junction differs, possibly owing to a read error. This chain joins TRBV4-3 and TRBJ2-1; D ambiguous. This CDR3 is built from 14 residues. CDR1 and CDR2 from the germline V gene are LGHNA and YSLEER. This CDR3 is CASSRETAYSEQFF. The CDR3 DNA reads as TGCGCCAGCAGCCGAGAAACTGCGTACAGTGAGCAGTTCTTC.

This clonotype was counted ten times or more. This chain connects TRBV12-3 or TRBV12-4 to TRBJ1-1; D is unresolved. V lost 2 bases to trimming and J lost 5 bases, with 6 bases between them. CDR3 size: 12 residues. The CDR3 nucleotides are TGTGCCAGCAGTTTATCACTGACTGAAGCTTTCTTT. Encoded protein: CASSLSLTEAFF.

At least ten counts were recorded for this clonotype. Here the CDR3 DNA reads TGCAGCGTCGATGACTCGACAGGGCAGTACTTC. Amino acid sequence: CSVDDSTGQYF. The chain recombines TRBV29-1 with TRBJ2-7; D is perhaps TRBD1 (6 bases). The CDR3 extends over 11 amino acids. The germline V and J ends were trimmed by 6 bases and 9 bases, with 15 bases remaining between them. Looked up from germline, CDR1 is SQVTM and CDR2 is ANQGSEA.

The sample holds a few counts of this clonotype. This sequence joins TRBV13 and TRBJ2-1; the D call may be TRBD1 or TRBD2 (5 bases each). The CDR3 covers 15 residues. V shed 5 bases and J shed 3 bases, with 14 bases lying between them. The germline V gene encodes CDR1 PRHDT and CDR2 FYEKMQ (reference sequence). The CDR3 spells CASSTRTGGYNEQFF. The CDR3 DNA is TGTGCCAGCAGCACACGGACTGGGGGCTACAATGAGCAGTTCTTC.

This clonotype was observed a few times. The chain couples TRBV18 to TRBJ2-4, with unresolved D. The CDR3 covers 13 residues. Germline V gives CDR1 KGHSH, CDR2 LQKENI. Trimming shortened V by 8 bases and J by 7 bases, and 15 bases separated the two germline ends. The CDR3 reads CASQQLSFNIQYF. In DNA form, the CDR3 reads TGTGCCAGCCAGCAGCTTTCTTTCAACATTCAGTACTTC.

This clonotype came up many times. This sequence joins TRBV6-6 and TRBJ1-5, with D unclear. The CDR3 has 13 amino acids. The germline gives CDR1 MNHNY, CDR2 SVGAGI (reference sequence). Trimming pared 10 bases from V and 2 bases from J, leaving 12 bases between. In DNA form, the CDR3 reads TGTGCCACCCATGACGTGGGCAATCAGCCCCAGCATTTT. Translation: CATHDVGNQPQHF.

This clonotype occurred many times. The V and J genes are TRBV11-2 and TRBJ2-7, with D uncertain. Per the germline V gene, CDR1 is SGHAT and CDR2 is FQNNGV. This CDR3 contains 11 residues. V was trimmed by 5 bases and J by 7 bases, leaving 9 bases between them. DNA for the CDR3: TGTGCCAGCAGCGACGATCGGGAGCAGTACTTC. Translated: CASSDDREQYF.

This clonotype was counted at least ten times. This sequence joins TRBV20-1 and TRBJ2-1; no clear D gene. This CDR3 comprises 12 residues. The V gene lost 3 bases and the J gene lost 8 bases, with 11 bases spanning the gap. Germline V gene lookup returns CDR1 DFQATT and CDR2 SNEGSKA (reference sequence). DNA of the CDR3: TGCAGTGCTAGCGCATCCCAGTATGAGCAGTTCTTC. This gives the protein CSASASQYEQFF.

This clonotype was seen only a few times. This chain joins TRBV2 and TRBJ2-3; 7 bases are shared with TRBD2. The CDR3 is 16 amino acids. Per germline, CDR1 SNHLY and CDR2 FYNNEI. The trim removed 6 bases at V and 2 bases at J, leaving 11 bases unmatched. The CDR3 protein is CASRSSSGYNTDTQYF. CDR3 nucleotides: TGTGCCAGCAGAAGTAGTAGCGGGTACAACACAGATACGCAGTATTTT.

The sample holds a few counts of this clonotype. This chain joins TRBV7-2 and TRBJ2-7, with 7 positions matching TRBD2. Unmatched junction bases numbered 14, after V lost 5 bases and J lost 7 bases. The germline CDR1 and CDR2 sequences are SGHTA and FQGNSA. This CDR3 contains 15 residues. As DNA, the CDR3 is TGTGCCAGCAGCCGATCCGGAATAGCGGGTCCGGAGCAGTACTTC. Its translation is CASSRSGIAGPEQYF.

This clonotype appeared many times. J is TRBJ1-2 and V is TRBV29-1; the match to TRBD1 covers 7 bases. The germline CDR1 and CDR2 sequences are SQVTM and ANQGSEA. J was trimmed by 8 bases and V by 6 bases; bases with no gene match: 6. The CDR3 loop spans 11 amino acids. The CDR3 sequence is CSVLTGLGYTF. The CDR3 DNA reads TGCAGCGTCCTGACAGGGTTGGGCTACACCTTC.

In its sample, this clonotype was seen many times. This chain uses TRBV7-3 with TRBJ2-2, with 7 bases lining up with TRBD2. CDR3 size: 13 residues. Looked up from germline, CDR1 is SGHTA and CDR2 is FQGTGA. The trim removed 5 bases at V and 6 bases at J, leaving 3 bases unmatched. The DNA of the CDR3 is TGTGCCAGCAGCCCCCGGGAGGCCGGGGAGCTGTTTTTT. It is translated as CASSPREAGELFF.